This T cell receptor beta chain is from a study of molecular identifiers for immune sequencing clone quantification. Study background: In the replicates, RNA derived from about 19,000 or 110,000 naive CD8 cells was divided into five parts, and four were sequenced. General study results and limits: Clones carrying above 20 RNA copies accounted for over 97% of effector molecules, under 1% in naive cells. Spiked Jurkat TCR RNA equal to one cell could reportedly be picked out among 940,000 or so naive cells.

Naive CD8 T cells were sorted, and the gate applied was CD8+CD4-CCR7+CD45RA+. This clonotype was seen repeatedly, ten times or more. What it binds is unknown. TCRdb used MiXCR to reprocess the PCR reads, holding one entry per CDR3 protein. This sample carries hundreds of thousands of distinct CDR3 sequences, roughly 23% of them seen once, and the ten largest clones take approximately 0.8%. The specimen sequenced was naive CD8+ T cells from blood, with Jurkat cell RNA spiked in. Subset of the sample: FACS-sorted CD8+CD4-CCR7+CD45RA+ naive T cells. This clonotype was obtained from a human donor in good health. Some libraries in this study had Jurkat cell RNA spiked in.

In nucleotides, the CDR3 is TGTGCCAGCAGTCCTGGGACTAGCGGTAACTACGAGCAGTACTTC. Translated: CASSPGTSGNYEQYF. The V and J genes are TRBV27 and TRBJ2-7; TRBD2 aligns across 11 bases. This CDR3 has 15 amino acids. V lost 5 bases and J lost 3; bases outside the gene matches: 6. Per the germline V gene, CDR1 is MNHEY and CDR2 is SMNVEV (reference sequence).